One and the same sample provided the 18 T cell receptor beta chains below, sequenced in a study of HIV-infected patients and healthy controls. TCRdb analysed the 5' RACE reads with MiXCR anew, one entry per CDR3 protein. The sample includes tens of thousands of distinct CDR3 sequences, roughly a sixth seen only once; the top ten take approximately 5.2%. The specimen was CD4+ T cells from blood. These receptors all stem from a human donor in good health.

A few counts support this clonotype. The chain couples TRBV2 to TRBJ2-2, with D possibly matching TRBD1 (6 bases). CDR3 length equals 15 residues. Germline loops: CDR1 SNHLY, CDR2 FYNNEI. The ends were cut back, 6 bases at V and 6 bases at J, with 17 bases in the middle. CDR3 in amino acids: CASSFGQLWAGELFF. CDR3 DNA: TGTGCCAGCAGCTTCGGACAGCTTTGGGCCGGGGAGCTGTTTTTT.

This clonotype was counted many times. The chain links TRBV3-2 to TRBJ1-1; the table assigns TRBD1, which was not confirmed against the DNA. TRBV3-2 is a known pseudogene. This CDR3 is 16 amino acids long. CDR3 in DNA: TGTGCCAGCAGCCACAAGGGGCAGACACAGAACACTGAAGCTTTCTTT. It specifies CASSHKGQTQNTEAFF.

This chain links TRBV4-3 with TRBJ2-7; TRBD1 is a possible D gene (5 bases). Between the trimmed V and J ends, which lost 0 bases and 1 base, there was a span of 19 bases. The CDR3 covers 18 residues. Germline V CDR1 and CDR2: LGHNA, YSLEER. In nucleotides, the CDR3 is TGCGCCAGCAGCCAAGAGTATTTCGTCCAGGGTCGGTCCTACGAGCAGTACTTC. Its protein product is CASSQEYFVQGRSYEQYF.

This clonotype showed up just a few times. The rearrangement joins TRBV20-1 to TRBJ1-1, with TRBD1 matching over 9 bases. J lost 10 bases, V lost 0 bases, and 12 bases had no gene match. This CDR3 region has 15 residues. The V gene's germline CDR1 is DFQATT and CDR2 SNEGSKA (reference sequence). CDR3 DNA sequence: TGCAGTGCTAGAGAAGGACAGGGGCCACAGAGGGTAGCTTTCTTT. As protein: CSAREGQGPQRVAFF.

This clonotype occurred a few times. The chain is built from TRBV6-2 or TRBV6-3 and TRBJ2-5, with D possibly being TRBD2 (6 bases). Trimming removed 6 bases from V and 5 bases from J, with 19 bases in between. The CDR3 covers 15 residues. CDR1 and CDR2 from the germline V gene are MNHEY and SVGEGT. This CDR3 is CASSHPAGMTETQYF. CDR3 in DNA: TGTGCCAGCAGCCACCCCGCGGGAATGACGGAGACCCAGTACTTC.

A few counts support this clonotype. As DNA, the CDR3 is TGTGCCAGCAGCGCTAGCGGGGGGGTATTGCAGTATTTT. Translating it yields CASSASGGVLQYF. The V gene is TRBV9, the J gene TRBJ2-3, with 12 bases identical to TRBD2. V shed 3 bases and J 11 bases; nucleotides not matched to a gene: 4. The germline gives CDR1 SGDLS, CDR2 YYNGEE. The CDR3 is 13 residues long.

CDR3 in amino acids: CASSLLAATYEQYF. The CDR3 coding sequence is TGTGCCAGCAGCTTATTAGCGGCAACCTACGAGCAGTACTTC. The chain joins TRBV7-2 to TRBJ2-7; TRBD2 might be the D (6 bases). V lost 2 bases to trimming and J lost 2 bases, with 10 bases between them. The CDR3 runs 14 residues. The germline V gene encodes CDR1 SGHTA and CDR2 FQGNSA.

This chain links TRBV7-9 with TRBJ2-7; 7 bases are shared with TRBD2. V was clipped by 0 bases and J by 3 bases; unmatched bases: 8. Germline lookup yields CDR1 SEHNR and CDR2 FQNEAQ (reference sequence). This CDR3 is 16 amino acids long. CDR3 amino acids: CASSLAGTNGRYEQYF. CDR3 nucleotide sequence: TGTGCCAGCAGCTTAGCCGGGACTAACGGGCGCTACGAGCAGTACTTC.

This clonotype was seen a handful of times. V usage is TRBV28 and J usage is TRBJ1-5; D uncertain. This CDR3 is built from 19 residues. Between the trimmed V and J ends, which lost 7 bases and 0 bases, there was a span of 25 bases. The germline gives CDR1 MDHEN, CDR2 SYDVKM. CDR3 sequence (DNA): TGTGCCAGCAAACCCCCTCCGGGCCAGAAGGGTTATAGCAATCAGCCCCAGCATTTT. This translates into CASKPPPGQKGYSNQPQHF. Complete variable domain (other parts from reference TRBV28 and TRBJ1-5): DVKVTQSSRYLVKRTGEKVFLECVQDMDHENMFWYRQDPGLGLRLIYFSYDVKMKEKGDIPEGYSVSREKKERFSLILESASTNQTSMYLCASKPPPGQKGYSNQPQHFGDGTRLSIL.

V is TRBV18 and J is TRBJ1-1; D is unresolved. CDR1 is KGHSH, CDR2 LQKENI, per germline. Trimming left V 4 bases short and J 7 bases short, with 16 bases between. The CDR3 runs to 14 residues. CDR3 residues: CASSLHRTPIEAFF. The DNA for the CDR3 is TGTGCCAGCTCACTTCACCGGACGCCCATTGAAGCTTTCTTT.

V is TRBV11-3 and J is TRBJ2-1; 9 nucleotides align to TRBD1. With V trimmed by 5 bases and J by 6 bases, 14 bases remained unmatched. Germline lookup yields CDR1 SGHNT and CDR2 YENEEA. The CDR3 runs to 17 residues. The CDR3: CASSPPLPGQGPNEQFF. The DNA of the CDR3 is TGTGCCAGCAGCCCACCCTTACCGGGACAGGGACCCAATGAGCAGTTCTTC.

The V gene is TRBV23-1, the J gene TRBJ2-2, with 12 positions matching TRBD2. TRBV23-1 is labeled an ORF, and its function is uncertain. This CDR3 contains 21 residues. Trimming at V came to 8 bases and at J to 7 bases, leaving 26 bases not matched to a gene. The CDR3 sequence: CASGSQGVQRLAGDAVGELFF. In nucleotides, the CDR3 is TGCGCCAGCGGATCTCAGGGGGTACAGAGACTAGCGGGAGATGCGGTCGGGGAGCTGTTTTTT.

The V gene is TRBV30, the J gene TRBJ1-4; D uncertain. Germline CDR1 and CDR2: GTSNPN and SVGIG (reference sequence). The CDR3 runs to 13 residues. The V and J ends lost 2 bases and 8 bases respectively, with 12 bases between them. CDR3 amino acids: CAWSRQGGEKLFF. CDR3 sequence (DNA): TGTGCCTGGAGTCGGCAAGGAGGGGAAAAACTGTTTTTT.

This clonotype was recorded at least ten times. The chain links TRBV5-6 to TRBJ2-6; D uncertain. Germline CDR1 and CDR2: SGHDT and YYEEEE. The V end was cut by 0 bases, the J end by 1 base, with 5 bases between. CDR3 length: 15 residues. The CDR3: CASSLGSSGANVLTF. The CDR3 region has the DNA TGTGCCAGCAGCTTGGGCAGTTCTGGGGCCAACGTCCTGACTTTC.

This chain joins TRBV6-2 or TRBV6-3 and TRBJ2-1, with D perhaps matching TRBD2 (6 bases). Germline assignment: CDR1 MNHEY and CDR2 SVGEGT. Deletions cut 2 bases from V and 5 bases from J, with 16 bases between. CDR3 length: 16 residues. The CDR3 sequence: CASSYTRLDRNNEQFF. Written as DNA, the CDR3 is TGTGCCAGCAGTTACACCCGACTAGATCGGAACAATGAGCAGTTCTTC.

V gene TRBV9 combines with J gene TRBJ1-2, with D unclear. Trimming took 7 bases from V and 5 from J, leaving 18 bases between them. Looked up from germline, CDR1 is SGDLS and CDR2 is YYNGEE. The CDR3 length is 14 residues. The CDR3 nucleotides are TGTGCCAGCTCTACACAAGGAGAGATTTATGGCTACACCTTC. The encoded protein is CASSTQGEIYGYTF.

This chain joins TRBV5-8 and TRBJ2-7; possible D gene TRBD2, 5 bases. The CDR3 length is 14 residues. V dropped 7 bases and J dropped 2 bases, with 16 bases sitting between them. CDR1 is SGHTS and CDR2 is YDEGEE in the germline V gene. CDR3 DNA sequence: TGTGCCAGCCCCACGGAGCGGCCCCCCTACGAGCAGTACTTC. Its protein product is CASPTERPPYEQYF.

This clonotype was counted at least ten times. The V and J genes are TRBV28 and TRBJ1-2; tentatively, D is TRBD1 (6 bases). Trimming stripped 6 bases from V and 0 bases from J, with 14 bases between. The CDR3 covers 15 residues. Germline lookup yields CDR1 MDHEN and CDR2 SYDVKM. CDR3 bases: TGTGCCAGCAGGACAGGTCCCGGGGCTAACTATGGCTACACCTTC. Residues: CASRTGPGANYGYTF.